A selection of T cell receptor beta chains follows, all from one sample in a study of cytomegalovirus exposure and HLA in healthy donors. TCRdb's copy holds only in-frame clones and misses some; the assay was immunoSEQ multiplex PCR. The table lists around 170,000 clones, about three quarters of them singletons. The sample was PBMCs. These receptors were obtained from a woman in her forties or fifties in good health and CMV-seropositive. CDR3s include the opening cysteine and the closing phenylalanine or tryptophan. D genes are given only for firm matches. A row's size may be missing; if present it is once, few, many or a size class.

v_gene	d_gene	j_gene	abundance	CDR3aa	CDR3nt
TRBV5-4	TRBD2	TRBJ2-1	-	CASSSGGRGPHEQFF	TGTGCCAGCAGCTCGGGAGGGAGAGGGCCCCATGAGCAGTTCTTC
TRBV2	TRBD1	TRBJ1-1	once	CASGMTGYNEAFF	TGTGCCAGCGGGATGACAGGGTACAATGAAGCTTTCTTT
TRBV9	TRBD2	TRBJ2-1	-	CASSASSSGRDEQFF	TGTGCCAGCAGCGCCTCGTCTAGCGGGAGGGATGAGCAGTTCTTC
TRBV5-1	-	TRBJ1-1	-	CASSLRGMNTEAFF	TGCGCCAGCAGCTTAAGGGGGATGAACACTGAAGCTTTCTTT
TRBV6-6	TRBD1	TRBJ2-5	-	CASSYKQGAQETQYF	TGTGCCAGCAGTTACAAGCAGGGGGCTCAGGAGACCCAGTACTTC
TRBV7-8	TRBD1	TRBJ2-5	-	CASSLGTGHHQETQYF	TGTGCCAGCAGCCTTGGGACAGGGCACCACCAAGAGACCCAGTACTTC
TRBV27	-	TRBJ1-2	few	CASSLNRDYYGYTF	TGTGCCAGCAGTTTAAACAGGGATTACTATGGCTACACCTTC
TRBV2	TRBD1	TRBJ1-2	-	CASSESRGLYGYTF	TGTGCCAGCAGTGAAAGCAGGGGGCTCTATGGCTACACCTTC
TRBV5-1	TRBD1	TRBJ1-4	-	CASSAQGATNEKLFF	TGCGCCAGCAGTGCCCAGGGGGCGACTAATGAAAAACTGTTTTTT
TRBV7-7	TRBD1	TRBJ2-5	-	CASSLLLGQEWTQYF	TGCGCTAGCAGCTTACTCCTGGGACAGGAGTGGACCCAGTACTTC
TRBV28	-	TRBJ2-1	-	CASSLYRSYNEQFF	TGTGCCAGCAGTTTATATAGATCCTACAATGAGCAGTTCTTC
TRBV7-9	-	TRBJ1-5	-	CASSFGSGEWGNQPQHF	TGTGCCAGCAGCTTCGGGTCAGGGGAGTGGGGCAATCAGCCCCAGCATTTT
TRBV4-2	TRBD2	TRBJ2-7	-	CASSQIGLAGTTGYEQYF	TGTGCCAGCAGCCAAATCGGACTAGCGGGAACCACTGGCTACGAGCAGTACTTC
TRBV5-6	-	TRBJ2-7	-	CASSSYSEQYF	TGTGCCAGCAGCTCTTACTCCGAGCAGTACTTC
TRBV9	-	TRBJ2-3	-	CASSAQVGGGSTDTQYF	TGTGCCAGCAGCGCACAAGTCGGCGGAGGGAGCACAGATACGCAGTATTTT
TRBV6-1	-	TRBJ2-5	once	CASSLGGDETQYF	TGTGCCAGCAGTCTAGGGGGGGATGAGACCCAGTACTTC
TRBV5-1	-	TRBJ2-2	-	CASSLPRETGELFF	TGCGCCAGCAGTCTCCCCCGGGAGACCGGGGAGCTGTTTTTT
TRBV19	TRBD1	TRBJ1-1	-	CASSPIQGANTEAFF	TGTGCCAGTAGCCCGATACAGGGGGCGAACACTGAAGCTTTCTTT
TRBV2	TRBD1	TRBJ1-1	once	CASTMDRVGTEAFF	TGTGCCAGCACCATGGACAGGGTTGGTACTGAAGCTTTCTTT
TRBV5-4	TRBD1	TRBJ1-2	-	CASSSRQGPNYGYTF	TGTGCCAGCAGCTCGAGACAGGGGCCAAACTATGGCTACACCTTC
TRBV2	-	TRBJ2-1	-	CASRRMNEQFF	TGTGCCAGCAGGCGGATGAATGAGCAGTTCTTC
TRBV7-2	-	TRBJ2-1	-	CASSSTVNPLGGQFF	TGTGCCAGCAGCTCCACGGTAAACCCACTAGGCGGGCAGTTCTTC
TRBV25-1	TRBD1	TRBJ1-4	-	CASSGDRGHEKLFF	TGTGCCAGCAGTGGGGACAGGGGGCATGAAAAACTGTTTTTT
TRBV5-1	TRBD1	TRBJ1-1	-	CASSDRVNTEAFF	TGCGCCAGCTCGGACAGGGTGAACACTGAAGCTTTCTTT
TRBV19	-	TRBJ1-2	-	CASSSSTGPYGYTF	TGTGCCAGTAGTAGTTCGACAGGCCCCTATGGCTACACCTTC
TRBV30	TRBD2	TRBJ2-2	-	CAWSPGLTYTGELFF	TGTGCCTGGAGTCCGGGACTAACCTACACCGGGGAGCTGTTTTTT